These 2 T cell receptor beta chains originate from one sample sequenced in a study of spatial heterogeneity in lung cancer. This sample's time point: sample taken at primary tumor resection. Whole RNA from tumor, nontumor lung or frozen PBMC was sequenced unsorted. TCRdb reprocessed the 5' RACE reads with MiXCR, giving one entry per CDR3 protein. The sample includes roughly 79,000 distinct CDR3 sequences, roughly 13% of them seen just once. The specimen was PBMCs, collected at surgery. The receptor source for this set is a male donor with early-stage non-small cell lung cancer.

A single count supports this clonotype. This rearrangement joins TRBV18 to TRBJ2-1; D is unresolved. The CDR3 is 14 residues long. The V and J ends lost 5 bases and 0 bases respectively, with 8 bases between them. Germline V gene sequence: CDR1 KGHSH, CDR2 LQKENI. CDR3 coding DNA: TGTGCCAGCTCAGGGCTAGACTCCTACAATGAGCAGTTCTTC. It is translated as CASSGLDSYNEQFF.

This chain links TRBV5-6 with TRBJ1-1; perhaps TRBD1 as D (5 bases). Between the trimmed V and J ends, which lost 0 bases and 6 bases, there was a span of 15 bases. The CDR3 totals 15 residues. Per the germline V gene, CDR1 is SGHDT and CDR2 is YYEEEE. This CDR3 reads CASSLGGSLGAEAFF. The CDR3 DNA is TGTGCCAGCAGCTTGGGGGGGTCCCTCGGCGCTGAAGCTTTCTTT.